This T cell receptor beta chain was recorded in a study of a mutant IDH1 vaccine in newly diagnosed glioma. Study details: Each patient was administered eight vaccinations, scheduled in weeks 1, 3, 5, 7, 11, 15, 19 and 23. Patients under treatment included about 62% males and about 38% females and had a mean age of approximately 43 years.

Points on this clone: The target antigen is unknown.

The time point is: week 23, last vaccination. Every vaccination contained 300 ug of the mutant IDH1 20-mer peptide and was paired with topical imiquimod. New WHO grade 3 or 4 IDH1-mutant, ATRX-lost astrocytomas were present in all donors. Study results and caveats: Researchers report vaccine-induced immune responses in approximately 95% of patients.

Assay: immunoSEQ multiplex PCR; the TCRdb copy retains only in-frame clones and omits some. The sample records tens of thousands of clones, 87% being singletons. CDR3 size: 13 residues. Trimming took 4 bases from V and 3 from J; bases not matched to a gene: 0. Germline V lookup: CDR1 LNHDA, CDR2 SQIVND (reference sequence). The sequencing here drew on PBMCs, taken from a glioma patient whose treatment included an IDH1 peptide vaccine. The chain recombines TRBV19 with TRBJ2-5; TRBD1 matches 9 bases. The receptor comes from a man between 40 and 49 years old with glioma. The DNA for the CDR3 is TGTGCCAGTAGTAGGGACAGGGAAGAGACCCAGTACTTC. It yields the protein CASSRDREETQYF. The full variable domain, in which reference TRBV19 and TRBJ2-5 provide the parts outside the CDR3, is DGGITQSPKYLFRKEGQNVTLSCEQNLNHDAMYWYRQDPGQGLRLIYYSQIVNDFQKGDIAEGYSVSREKKESFPLTVTSAQKNPTAFYLCASSRDREETQYFGPGTRLLVL.